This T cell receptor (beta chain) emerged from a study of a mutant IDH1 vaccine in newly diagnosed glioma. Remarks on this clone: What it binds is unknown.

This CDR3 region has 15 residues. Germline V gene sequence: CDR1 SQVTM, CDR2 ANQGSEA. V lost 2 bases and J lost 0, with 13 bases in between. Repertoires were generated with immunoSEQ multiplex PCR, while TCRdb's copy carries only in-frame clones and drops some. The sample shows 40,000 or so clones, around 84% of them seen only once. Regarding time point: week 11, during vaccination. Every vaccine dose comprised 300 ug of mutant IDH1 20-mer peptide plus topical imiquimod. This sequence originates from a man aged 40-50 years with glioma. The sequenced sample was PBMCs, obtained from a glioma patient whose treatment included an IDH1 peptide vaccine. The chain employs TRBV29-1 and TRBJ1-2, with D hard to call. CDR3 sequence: CSVELPGRTNYGYTF. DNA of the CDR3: TGCAGCGTTGAACTCCCCGGGAGGACTAACTATGGCTACACCTTC.